Listed below are T cell receptor beta chains from one sample, sequenced in a study of T cell responses to AZD1222 COVID-19 vaccine. Produced via immunoSEQ multiplex PCR; TCRdb's table is partial and in-frame only. The sample includes approximately 130,000 clones, around 90% of them seen just once. The sequences come from peripheral blood, collected 28 days after the second AZD1222 dose. The receptor set was obtained from an adult who received the AZD1222 COVID-19 vaccine. CDR3s include the opening cysteine and the closing phenylalanine or tryptophan. Fields, in order: V gene, clone size, J gene, CDR3 length, CDR3 protein. Some rows have no size entry. The others give once, few or many, or a class for an expanded clone.

>TRBV12-3/TRBV12-4|-|TRBJ2-7|12
CASSFNRGGQYF
>TRBV7-7|-|TRBJ2-2|14
CASSLGISAGELFF
>TRBV27|-|TRBJ2-1|14
CASRWSGRASEQFF
>TRBV3-1/TRBV3-2|-|TRBJ2-6|14
CASSQSGGANVLTF
>TRBV3-1/TRBV3-2|-|TRBJ1-5|13
CASSQEGGSPQHF
>TRBV2|-|TRBJ2-5|11
CANNRGETQYF
>TRBV6-5|-|TRBJ1-2|14
CASKPGTENYGYTF
>TRBV12-3/TRBV12-4|-|TRBJ1-1|12
CASSRTVTEAFF
>TRBV11-2|-|TRBJ1-1|16
CASSSLPLTGNTEAFF
>TRBV28|-|TRBJ2-3|17
CASSTAYGLAGADTQYF
>TRBV19|-|TRBJ2-5|14
CASSPTEAPETQYF
>TRBV18|-|TRBJ1-2|18
CASSPGVPGGLSNYGYTF
>TRBV6-4|-|TRBJ1-6|15
CASRGDSIYNSPLHF
>TRBV19|-|TRBJ1-5|14
CASSISQINQPQHF
>TRBV19|-|TRBJ1-5|16
CASRGPGRSSGQPQHF
>TRBV7-6|-|TRBJ1-5|13
CASSPDRDQPQHF
>TRBV16|-|TRBJ1-3|13
CASTTLSGNTIYF
>TRBV18|-|TRBJ1-1|14
CASSPTVTVTEAFF
>TRBV28|-|TRBJ1-2|21
CASSAPGTGTRQTNYPGGYTF
>TRBV7-9|-|TRBJ2-7|13
CASSLGGDSGQYF
>TRBV7-2|-|TRBJ2-1|13
CASSPGQLAEQFF
>TRBV6-5|once|TRBJ2-2|15
CASRTGPANTGELFF
>TRBV6-6|few|TRBJ2-2|13
CASSYYAGGELFF
>TRBV27|many|TRBJ1-1|14
CASSLSVSGTEAFF
>TRBV30|once|TRBJ2-1|11
CAWSAYNEQFF
>TRBV28|-|TRBJ1-1|16
CASSLTGGSTGTEAFF
>TRBV10-2|-|TRBJ1-3|13
CASSASSGNTIYF
>TRBV12-3/TRBV12-4|-|TRBJ1-5|12
CASTYRGKPQHF
>TRBV2|-|TRBJ2-3|15
CASSGTSGRGDTQYF
>TRBV5-1|-|TRBJ1-1|14
CASSKDEGYTEAFF
>TRBV5-1|-|TRBJ1-2|11
CASSSQYGYTF
>TRBV29-1|-|TRBJ2-3|12
CSVEYRGDTQYF
>TRBV12-3/TRBV12-4|-|TRBJ2-7|13
CASSLVGSYEQYF
>TRBV3-1/TRBV3-2|-|TRBJ1-3|18
CASSQEAGVIDQGNTIYF
>TRBV9|-|TRBJ2-2|15
CASSPTGLNTGELFF
>TRBV21-1|-|TRBJ1-3|13
CASSKDRENTIYF
>TRBV9|-|TRBJ1-6|17
CASTRDSKSSYNSPLHF
>TRBV5-5|-|TRBJ1-2|14
CASSLGQGSYGYTF
>TRBV7-8|-|TRBJ2-5|15
CASSFQGMGQETQYF
>TRBV18|-|TRBJ2-2|13
CASSPGGTGELFF
>TRBV19|once|TRBJ1-4|13
CASSIVYTEKLFF
>TRBV5-1|-|TRBJ2-7|15
CASSPGGGPTTQQYF
>TRBV12-3/TRBV12-4|-|TRBJ1-5|13
CASRVGGTQPQHF
>TRBV4-1|-|TRBJ1-1|16
CASSPAGRYMNTEAFF
>TRBV6-5|once|TRBJ2-7|13
CASSSTSQYEQYF
>TRBV7-8|-|TRBJ2-1|17
CASSLDSAGEDYNEQFF
>TRBV7-3|once|TRBJ2-1|14
CASRSSGGWDEQFF
>TRBV5-1|once|TRBJ2-7|15
CASSLEQEYSYEQYF